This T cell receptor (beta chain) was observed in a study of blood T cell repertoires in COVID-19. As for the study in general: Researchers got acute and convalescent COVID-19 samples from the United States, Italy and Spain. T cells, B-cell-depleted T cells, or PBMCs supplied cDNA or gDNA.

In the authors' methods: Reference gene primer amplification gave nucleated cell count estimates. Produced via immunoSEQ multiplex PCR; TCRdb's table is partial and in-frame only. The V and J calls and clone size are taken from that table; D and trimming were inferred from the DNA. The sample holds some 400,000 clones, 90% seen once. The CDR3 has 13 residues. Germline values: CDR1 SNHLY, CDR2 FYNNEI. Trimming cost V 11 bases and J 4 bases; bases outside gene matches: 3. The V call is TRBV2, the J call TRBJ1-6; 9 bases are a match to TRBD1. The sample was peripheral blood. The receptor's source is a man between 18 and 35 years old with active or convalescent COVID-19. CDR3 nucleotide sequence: TGTGCCGGAGGGACAGGGTATAATTCACCCCTCCACTTT. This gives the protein CAGGTGYNSPLHF.